The 19 T cell receptor beta chains given below trace back to one sample, sequenced in a study of CD8+ T cells in alopecia areata. The sequencing template was cDNA reverse transcribed from extracted RNA. Sequenced by immunoSEQ multiplex PCR; TCRdb stores in-frame clones only, minus some. The table records over 100,000 clones, around 49% of them present only once. Sequencing used CD8+ T cells sorted from blood, obtained at week 0. The receptor source for this set is a human donor with alopecia areata.

The rearrangement links TRBV9 to TRBJ2-1, with a tentative D call TRBD2 (6 bases). The CDR3 has 14 amino acids. The germline V and J ends were trimmed by 4 bases and 8 bases, with 16 bases remaining between them. Germline CDR1 SGDLS, CDR2 YYNGEE. CDR3 coding DNA: TGTGCCAGCAGCCTGAGGGGACTTTCGGATGAGCAGTTCTTC. Amino acids: CASSLRGLSDEQFF.

This clone has only a few counts. CDR3 region: CASSSRDPAHYEQYF. DNA of the CDR3: TGTGCCAGCAGTTCCCGGGACCCTGCCCACTACGAGCAGTACTTC. This chain uses TRBV28 with TRBJ2-7, with D tentatively TRBD1 or TRBD2 (5 bases each). V lost 4 bases and J lost 3, with 16 bases in between. This CDR3 contains 15 residues. The germline gives CDR1 MDHEN, CDR2 SYDVKM.

The sample holds a few counts of this clone. V gene TRBV29-1 combines with J gene TRBJ2-5, with D possibly being TRBD2 (6 bases). Per the germline V gene, CDR1 is SQVTM and CDR2 is ANQGSEA. The V gene lost 3 bases and the J gene lost 5 bases, with 16 bases spanning the gap. The CDR3 spans 14 residues. CDR3 region: CSVESRGEMETQYF. The CDR3 DNA sequence: TGCAGCGTTGAGTCGCGGGGCGAGATGGAGACCCAGTACTTC.

The gene calls are TRBV29-1 and TRBJ2-7, with 8 positions matching TRBD1. This CDR3 is 15 amino acids long. Germline trimming cut 0 bases from V and 2 bases from J; bases unmatched to any gene: 6. Germline V gives CDR1 SQVTM, CDR2 ANQGSEA. Here the CDR3 reads CSVEDSGTGPYEQYF. The DNA of the CDR3 is TGCAGCGTTGAAGATTCCGGGACAGGTCCCTACGAGCAGTACTTC.

The count of this clone is one. The genes are TRBV7-9 and TRBJ2-5; D not resolved. This CDR3 is built from 15 residues. The germline V gene encodes CDR1 SEHNR and CDR2 FQNEAQ (reference sequence). Trimming removed 7 bases at V and 2 bases at J, with 17 bases between. For the CDR3, the DNA is TGTGCCAGCACCCACACTGGACGCGAACAAGAGACCCAGTACTTC. Its translation is CASTHTGREQETQYF.

The chain recombines TRBV29-1 with TRBJ1-1, with a possible D match to TRBD1 (5 bases). The V end was cut by 3 bases, the J end by 8 bases, with 10 bases between. Looked up from germline, CDR1 is SQVTM and CDR2 is ANQGSEA. The CDR3 is 11 amino acids. CDR3 sequence: CSVDKGIEAFF. CDR3 in DNA: TGCAGCGTTGATAAGGGGATCGAAGCTTTCTTT.

V is TRBV9 and J is TRBJ2-2, with D unresolved. CDR1 and CDR2 (germline): SGDLS, YYNGEE. The CDR3 spans 14 residues. Trimming stripped 0 bases from V and 4 bases from J, with 7 bases between. CDR3 DNA sequence: TGTGCCAGCAGCGTAGGTCTGGGCACCGGGGAGCTGTTTTTT. Encoded protein: CASSVGLGTGELFF.

The chain has TRBV13 and TRBJ2-7, with 9 bases fitting TRBD1. The ends lost 5 bases at V and 5 bases at J; junction bases unmatched: 10. This CDR3 is 15 amino acids long. Germline lookup yields CDR1 PRHDT and CDR2 FYEKMQ (reference sequence). The CDR3 nucleotides read TGTGCCAGCAGCCCCCGTGGACAGGGGTTTCACGAGCAGTACTTC. Its protein product is CASSPRGQGFHEQYF.

This clone has just a few counts. DNA for the CDR3: TGCGCCAGCAGCCAGCAGATAGGAGGGGAGAGAAACATTCAGTACTTC. Its translation: CASSQQIGGERNIQYF. The J gene is TRBJ2-4, the V gene TRBV4-3, with D possibly matching TRBD2 (6 bases). The CDR3 consists of 16 residues. With 3 bases removed from V and 6 bases from J, the gap between germline ends came to 18 bases. In germline, CDR1 is LGHNA, CDR2 YSLEER.

This clone was seen a handful of times. J is TRBJ2-7 and V is TRBV14, with D tentatively TRBD1 (6 bases). V was shortened by 6 bases and J by 2 bases, with 14 bases between the two germline ends. CDR1 is SGHDN, CDR2 FVKESK, per germline. The length of the CDR3 is 14 residues. CDR3 sequence: CASSLEGVPYEQYF. The DNA for the CDR3 is TGTGCCAGCAGTCTCGAGGGGGTCCCCTACGAGCAGTACTTC.

Ten or more counts support this clone. This chain joins TRBV5-5 and TRBJ2-2, with no clear D. CDR3 length: 15 amino acids. The V gene's germline CDR1 is SGHKS and CDR2 YYEKEE (reference sequence). The ends were cut back, 1 base at V and 0 bases at J, with 7 bases in the middle. The CDR3 loop reads CASSLYRTNTGELFF. CDR3 DNA: TGTGCCAGCAGCTTGTACAGAACGAACACCGGGGAGCTGTTTTTT.

The V gene is TRBV27, the J gene TRBJ2-1; 7 bases align to TRBD2. Unmatched junction bases numbered 11, after V lost 6 bases and J lost 9 bases. The CDR3 has 14 residues. Germline assignment: CDR1 MNHEY and CDR2 SMNVEV (reference sequence). Written as DNA, the CDR3 is TGTGCCAGCAGCCTTAATTATGGCGGGAGTGAGCAGTTCTTC. This sequence encodes CASSLNYGGSEQFF.

The chain is built from TRBV5-6 and TRBJ2-7; D may match TRBD1 or TRBD2 (5 bases each). The germline CDR1 and CDR2 sequences are SGHDT and YYEEEE. CDR3 length: 13 amino acids. V lost 1 base and J 2 bases, leaving 7 bases between the germline ends. The CDR3 spells CASSLMGAYEQYF. The DNA for the CDR3 is TGTGCCAGCAGCTTGATGGGGGCCTACGAGCAGTACTTC.

The gene calls are TRBV30 and TRBJ1-2; 8 nucleotides agree with TRBD1. V lost 1 base, J lost 3 bases, and 4 bases stayed unmatched. CDR1 and CDR2 (germline): GTSNPN, SVGIG (reference sequence). The CDR3 length is 14 residues. The CDR3 spells CAWSAGGSYYGYTF. The DNA of the CDR3 is TGTGCCTGGAGTGCAGGGGGCTCATACTATGGCTACACCTTC.

The rearrangement links TRBV9 to TRBJ2-7; D might be TRBD1 or TRBD2, each matching 5 bases. The CDR3 totals 15 residues. From germline, CDR1 is SGDLS and CDR2 YYNGEE. The germline V and J ends were trimmed by 1 base and 2 bases, with 13 bases remaining between them. CDR3: CASSVTPGSTYEQYF. CDR3 nucleotide sequence: TGTGCCAGCAGCGTAACTCCAGGGAGTACCTACGAGCAGTACTTC.

This rearrangement joins TRBV7-9 to TRBJ2-7; the match to TRBD2 covers 9 bases. With 1 base clipped from V and 6 bases from J, the junction kept 4 bases outside the gene matches. The length of the CDR3 is 14 residues. CDR1 and CDR2 from the germline V gene are SEHNR and FQNEAQ (reference sequence). This chain's CDR3 is CASSLDLTSGEQYF. The CDR3 nucleotides read TGTGCCAGCAGCTTAGATTTGACTAGCGGCGAGCAGTACTTC.

This chain links TRBV5-1 with TRBJ2-2; TRBD2 is a possible D gene (7 bases). The CDR3 loop spans 17 amino acids. Germline values: CDR1 SGHRS, CDR2 YFSETQ. Trimming left V 0 bases short and J 3 bases short, with 15 bases between. Here the CDR3 reads CASSLASGGADTGELFF. CDR3 in DNA: TGCGCCAGCAGCTTGGCCTCGGGGGGCGCGGACACCGGGGAGCTGTTTTTT.

This clone came up a few times. V is TRBV7-9 and J is TRBJ2-3; D remains ambiguous. V lost 5 bases and J 3 bases, leaving 9 bases between the germline ends. The CDR3 contains 13 residues. CDR1 is SEHNR, CDR2 FQNEAQ, per germline (reference sequence). The CDR3 spells CASSRLETDTQYF. The CDR3, as DNA: TGTGCCAGCAGCCGACTCGAAACAGATACGCAGTATTTT.

The chain links TRBV30 to TRBJ2-7; D may be TRBD1 (7 bases). CDR1 and CDR2 from the germline V gene are GTSNPN and SVGIG (reference sequence). The CDR3 totals 15 residues. With 0 bases removed from V and 3 bases from J, the gap between germline ends came to 15 bases. In nucleotides, the CDR3 is TGTGCCTGGAGTGTCCCCAGGGGGGAACTCTACGAGCAGTACTTC. It codes for CAWSVPRGELYEQYF.